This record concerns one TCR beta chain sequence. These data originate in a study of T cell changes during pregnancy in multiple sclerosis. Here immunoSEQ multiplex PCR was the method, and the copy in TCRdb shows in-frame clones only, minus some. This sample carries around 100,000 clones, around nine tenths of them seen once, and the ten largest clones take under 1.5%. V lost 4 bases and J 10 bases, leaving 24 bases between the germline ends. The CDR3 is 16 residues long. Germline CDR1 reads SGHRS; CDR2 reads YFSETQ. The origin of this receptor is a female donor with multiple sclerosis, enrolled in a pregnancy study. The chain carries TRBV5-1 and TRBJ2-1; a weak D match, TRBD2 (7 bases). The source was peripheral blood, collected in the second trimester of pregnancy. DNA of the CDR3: TGCGCCAGCAGCCCCAACGGCGGGGGCCCCCAGTTCGAGCAGTTCTTC. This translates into CASSPNGGGPQFEQFF.